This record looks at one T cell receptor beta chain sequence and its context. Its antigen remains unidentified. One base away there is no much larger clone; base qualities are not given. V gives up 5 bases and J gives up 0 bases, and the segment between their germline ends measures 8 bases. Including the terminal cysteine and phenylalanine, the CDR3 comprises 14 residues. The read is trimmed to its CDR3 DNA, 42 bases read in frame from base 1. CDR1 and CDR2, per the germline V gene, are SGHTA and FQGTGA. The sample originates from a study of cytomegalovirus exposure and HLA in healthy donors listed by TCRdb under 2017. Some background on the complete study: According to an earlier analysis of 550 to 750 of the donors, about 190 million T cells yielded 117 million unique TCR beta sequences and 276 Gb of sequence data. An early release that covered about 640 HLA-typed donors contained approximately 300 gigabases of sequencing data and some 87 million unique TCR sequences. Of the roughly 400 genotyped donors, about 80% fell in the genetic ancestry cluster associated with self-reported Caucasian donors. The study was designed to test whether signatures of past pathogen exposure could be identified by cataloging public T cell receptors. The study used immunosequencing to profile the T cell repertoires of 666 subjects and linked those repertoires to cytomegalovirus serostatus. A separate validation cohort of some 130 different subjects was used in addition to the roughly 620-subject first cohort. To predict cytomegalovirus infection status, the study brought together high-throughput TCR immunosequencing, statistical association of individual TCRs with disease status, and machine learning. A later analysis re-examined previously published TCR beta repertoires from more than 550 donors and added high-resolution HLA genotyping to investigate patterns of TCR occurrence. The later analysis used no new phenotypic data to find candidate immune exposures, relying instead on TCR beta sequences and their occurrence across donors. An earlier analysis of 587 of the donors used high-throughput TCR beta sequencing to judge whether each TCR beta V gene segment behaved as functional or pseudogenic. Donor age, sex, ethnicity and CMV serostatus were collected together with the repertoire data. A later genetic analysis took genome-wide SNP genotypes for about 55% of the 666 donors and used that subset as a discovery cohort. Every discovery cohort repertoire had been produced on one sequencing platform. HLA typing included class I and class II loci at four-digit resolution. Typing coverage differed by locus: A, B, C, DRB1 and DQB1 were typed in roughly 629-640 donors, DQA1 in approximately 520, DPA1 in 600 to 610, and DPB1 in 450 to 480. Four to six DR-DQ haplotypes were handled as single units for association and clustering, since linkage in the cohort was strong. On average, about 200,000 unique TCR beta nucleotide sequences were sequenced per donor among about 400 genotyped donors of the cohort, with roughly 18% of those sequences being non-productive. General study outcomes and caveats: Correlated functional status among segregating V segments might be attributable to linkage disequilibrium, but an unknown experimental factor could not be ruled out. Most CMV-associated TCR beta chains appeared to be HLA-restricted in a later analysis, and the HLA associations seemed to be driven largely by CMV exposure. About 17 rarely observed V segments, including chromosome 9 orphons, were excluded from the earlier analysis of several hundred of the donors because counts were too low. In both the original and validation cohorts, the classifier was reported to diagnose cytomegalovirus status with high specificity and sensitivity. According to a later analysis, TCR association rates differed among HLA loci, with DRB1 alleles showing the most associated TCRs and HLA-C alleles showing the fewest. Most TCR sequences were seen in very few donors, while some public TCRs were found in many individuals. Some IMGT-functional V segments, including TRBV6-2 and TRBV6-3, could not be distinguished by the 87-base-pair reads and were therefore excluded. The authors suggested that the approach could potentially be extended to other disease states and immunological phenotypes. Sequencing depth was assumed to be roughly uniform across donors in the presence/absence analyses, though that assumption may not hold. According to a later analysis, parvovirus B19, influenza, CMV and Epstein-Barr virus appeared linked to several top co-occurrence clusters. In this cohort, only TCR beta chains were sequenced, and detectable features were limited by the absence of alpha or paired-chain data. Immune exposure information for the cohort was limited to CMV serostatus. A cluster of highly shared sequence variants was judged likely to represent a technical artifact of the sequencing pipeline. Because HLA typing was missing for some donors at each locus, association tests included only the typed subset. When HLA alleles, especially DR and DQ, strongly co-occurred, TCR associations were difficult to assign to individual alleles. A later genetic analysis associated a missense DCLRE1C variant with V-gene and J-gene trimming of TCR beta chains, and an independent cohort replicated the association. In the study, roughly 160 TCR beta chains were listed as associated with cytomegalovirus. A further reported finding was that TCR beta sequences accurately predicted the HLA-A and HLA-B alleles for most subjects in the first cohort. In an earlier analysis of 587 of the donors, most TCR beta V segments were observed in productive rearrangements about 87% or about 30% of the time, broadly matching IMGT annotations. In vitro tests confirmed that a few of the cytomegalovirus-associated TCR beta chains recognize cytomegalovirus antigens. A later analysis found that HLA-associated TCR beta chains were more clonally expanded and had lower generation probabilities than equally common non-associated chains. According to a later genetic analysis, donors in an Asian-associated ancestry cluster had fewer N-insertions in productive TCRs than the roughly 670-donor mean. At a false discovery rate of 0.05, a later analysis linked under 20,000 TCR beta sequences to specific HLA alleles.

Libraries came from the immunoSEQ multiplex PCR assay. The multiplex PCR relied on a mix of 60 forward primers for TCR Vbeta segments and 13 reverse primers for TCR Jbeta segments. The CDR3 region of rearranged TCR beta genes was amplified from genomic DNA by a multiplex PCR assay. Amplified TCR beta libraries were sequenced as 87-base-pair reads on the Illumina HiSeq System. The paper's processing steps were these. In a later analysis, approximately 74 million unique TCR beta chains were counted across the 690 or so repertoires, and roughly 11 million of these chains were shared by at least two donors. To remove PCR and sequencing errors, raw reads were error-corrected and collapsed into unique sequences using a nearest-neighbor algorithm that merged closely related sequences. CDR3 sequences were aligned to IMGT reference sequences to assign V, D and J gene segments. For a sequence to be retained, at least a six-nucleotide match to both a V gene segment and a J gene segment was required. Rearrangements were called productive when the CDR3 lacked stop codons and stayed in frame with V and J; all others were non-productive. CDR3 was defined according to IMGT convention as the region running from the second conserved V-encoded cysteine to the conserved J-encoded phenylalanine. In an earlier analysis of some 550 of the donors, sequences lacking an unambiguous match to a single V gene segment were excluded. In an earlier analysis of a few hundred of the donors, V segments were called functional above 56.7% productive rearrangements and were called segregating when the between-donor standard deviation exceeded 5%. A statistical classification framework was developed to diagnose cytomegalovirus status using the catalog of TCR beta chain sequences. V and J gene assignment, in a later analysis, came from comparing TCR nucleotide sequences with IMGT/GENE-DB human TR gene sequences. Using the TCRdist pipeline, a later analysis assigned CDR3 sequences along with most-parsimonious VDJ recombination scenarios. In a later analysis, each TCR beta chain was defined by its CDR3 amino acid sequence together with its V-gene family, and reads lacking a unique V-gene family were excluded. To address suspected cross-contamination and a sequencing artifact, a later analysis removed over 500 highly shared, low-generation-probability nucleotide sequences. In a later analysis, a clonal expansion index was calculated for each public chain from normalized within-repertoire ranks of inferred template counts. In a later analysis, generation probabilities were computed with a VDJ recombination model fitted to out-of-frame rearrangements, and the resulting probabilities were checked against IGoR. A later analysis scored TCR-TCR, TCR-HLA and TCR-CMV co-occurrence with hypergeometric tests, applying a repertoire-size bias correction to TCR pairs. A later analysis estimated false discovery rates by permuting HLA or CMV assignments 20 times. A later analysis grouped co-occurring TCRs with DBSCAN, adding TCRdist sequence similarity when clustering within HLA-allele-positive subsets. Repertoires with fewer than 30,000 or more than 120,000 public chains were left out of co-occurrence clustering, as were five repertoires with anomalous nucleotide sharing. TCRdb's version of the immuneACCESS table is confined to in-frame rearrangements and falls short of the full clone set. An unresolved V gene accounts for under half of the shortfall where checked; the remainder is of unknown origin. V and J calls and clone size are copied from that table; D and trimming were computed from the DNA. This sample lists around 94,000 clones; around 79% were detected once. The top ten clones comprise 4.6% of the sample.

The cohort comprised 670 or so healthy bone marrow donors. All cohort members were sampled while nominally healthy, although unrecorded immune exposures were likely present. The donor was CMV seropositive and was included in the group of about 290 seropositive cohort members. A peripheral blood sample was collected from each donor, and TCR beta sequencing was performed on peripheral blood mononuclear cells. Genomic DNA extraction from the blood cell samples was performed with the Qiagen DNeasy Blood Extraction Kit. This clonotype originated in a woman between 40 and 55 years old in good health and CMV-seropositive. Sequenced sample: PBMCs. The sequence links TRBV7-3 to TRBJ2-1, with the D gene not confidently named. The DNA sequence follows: TGTGCCAGCAGCCAATGGGCCTCCTACAATGAGCAGTTCTTC. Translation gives CASSQWASYNEQFF.